This T cell receptor beta chain appears in the sequencing data of a study of cytomegalovirus exposure and HLA in healthy donors. Study-wide results and caveats: Reported performance of the classifier showed diagnosis of cytomegalovirus status with high specificity and sensitivity.

13 Jbeta primers and 60 Vbeta primers were used for the PCR. The data were produced by immunoSEQ multiplex PCR, yet TCRdb's version contains in-frame clones alone and is incomplete. The sample gives approximately 120,000 clones, over 9.5% of which show up once; approximately 4.4% is in the top ten. The junction had 6 bases not matched to a gene; V was cut back by 8 bases and J by 5 bases. CDR3 length: 12 amino acids. Germline CDR1 reads MNHEY; CDR2 reads SMNVEV (reference sequence). Notes on this clone: Its antigen is unknown.

The chain joins TRBV27 to TRBJ2-7, with TRBD1 matching 7 bases. Input material: PBMCs. The source of this sequence is a woman under 30 in good health and CMV-seropositive. The DNA for the CDR3 is TGTGCCAGCCGCGACAGGGCCCACGAGCAGTACTTC. Protein: CASRDRAHEQYF.